Listed below are T cell receptor beta chains from one sample, sequenced in a study of monozygotic twins with inflammatory bowel disease. With the 5' RACE reads reprocessed, TCRdb shows one record per CDR3 protein and no DNA. The repertoire table contains about 160,000 distinct CDR3 sequences. The specimen was blood. These receptors originate from a human donor with ulcerative colitis or Crohn's disease, or a healthy co-twin of an affected twin (not recorded which). The CDR3 runs from the conserved cysteine through the conserved F or W.

TRBV20-1	TRBJ1-2	CSATGQHYGYTF
TRBV3-1	TRBJ2-3	CASSQDPGGVTDTQYF
TRBV20-1	TRBJ1-2	CSARTGGVHGYTF
TRBV2	TRBJ2-5	CASSTAGGWETQYF
TRBV4-3	TRBJ1-5	CASSLRAGHQPQHF
TRBV28	TRBJ2-3	CASSSPTGSGGDTQYF
TRBV12-3/TRBV12-4	TRBJ1-6	CASIYGTDRGTYNSPLHF
TRBV7-9	TRBJ1-2	CASSGEGQAPYGYTF
TRBV7-9	TRBJ1-1	CASSPDRVRHTEAFF
TRBV29-1	TRBJ1-5	CSAQGGELGQPQHF
TRBV21-1	TRBJ1-5	CASNRDRGCNQPQHF
TRBV24-1	TRBJ1-1	CATSDGAKNTEAFF
TRBV5-1	TRBJ2-7	CASSTAGTGGARWYF
TRBV7-3	TRBJ2-7	CASSNGGRDEQYF
TRBV4-1	TRBJ2-2	CASSRRSNTGELFF
TRBV5-1	TRBJ1-6	CASSLVWEYNSPLHF
TRBV5-1	TRBJ2-2	CASSLGLPNTGELFF
TRBV2	TRBJ2-2	CASSVTGTPNTGELFF
TRBV7-9	TRBJ1-5	CASSPENSFNQPQHF
TRBV7-2	TRBJ1-5	CASSLVQGLGQPQHF
TRBV12-3/TRBV12-4	TRBJ2-4	CASSLEGINIQYF
TRBV15	TRBJ2-2	CATSSPSAPNTGELFF
TRBV10-1	TRBJ2-1	CASSELMPSDFPWSSYNEQFF
TRBV20-1	TRBJ2-2	CSAPGLAATGELFF
TRBV4-2	TRBJ1-1	CASQARGTMDTEAFF
TRBV10-3	TRBJ1-5	CAISDRGQRQPQHF
TRBV20-1	TRBJ2-5	CSALIEPEDQETQYF
TRBV19	TRBJ2-1	CASSPGFFNEQFF
TRBV29-1	TRBJ2-7	CSVEGGHEQYF
TRBV28	TRBJ2-7	CASSLLRDWGEQYF
TRBV6-4	TRBJ1-1	CAGGGGGTEAFF
TRBV7-2	TRBJ2-3	CASSFGTGGDTQYF
TRBV20-1	TRBJ2-1	CSAREYLDEQFF
TRBV5-1	TRBJ2-5	CASSLMQGGSETQYF
TRBV2	TRBJ2-1	CASSNTHPPQFF
TRBV7-8	TRBJ2-7	CASSFQGPYEQYF
TRBV2	TRBJ2-7	CASSVDTLRGYEQYF
TRBV19	TRBJ1-5	CASSPHEGPSNQPQHF
TRBV20-1	TRBJ1-5	CSATTVTGGADQPQHF
TRBV6-2/TRBV6-3	TRBJ2-1	CASSYSKGLAGAYNEQFF
TRBV7-2	TRBJ2-3	CASSFGNTDTQYF
TRBV5-1	TRBJ1-2	CASSAQALGNGYTF
TRBV18	TRBJ2-1	CASSGLVASYNEQFF
TRBV20-1	TRBJ2-6	CSAAPNAGANVLTF
TRBV28	TRBJ2-5	CASSLFEAGEETQYF
TRBV28	TRBJ2-5	CASRRLTWETQYF
TRBV6-5	TRBJ1-1	CASSSLQGTEAFF
TRBV4-3	TRBJ2-3	CASSQDDRGPITDTQYF
TRBV18	TRBJ1-1	CASSPLGFTDTEAFF
TRBV5-1	TRBJ2-2	CASSVGPQRNTGELFF
TRBV28	TRBJ2-3	CASSLEWSGADTDTQYF
TRBV5-1	TRBJ2-3	CASSLATGSDTDTQYF
TRBV5-1	TRBJ2-3	CASSKLAGGPTDTQYF
TRBV27	TRBJ1-5	CASRKQNHGNQPQHF